This T cell receptor beta chain was retrieved from a study of blood T cell repertoires in COVID-19. At the level of the study: PBMCs, B-cell-depleted T cells, or T cells were the source of the cDNA or gDNA that made up the material.

Original methodology: Nucleated cell number was recorded as an estimate derived from reference gene primer amplification. Measured with immunoSEQ multiplex PCR; TCRdb has only the in-frame clones, and not every one. V and J calls and clone size are copied from that table; D and trimming were computed from the DNA. The sample contains more than 60,000 clones, 80% to 95% of which appear only once. From germline, CDR1 is SGHRS and CDR2 YFSETQ. This CDR3 is built from 14 residues. V was shortened by 4 bases and J by 5 bases, with 15 bases between the two germline ends. This sequence was found in a human donor in a cohort sampled during active COVID-19. Sequenced material: peripheral blood. The V call is TRBV5-1, the J call TRBJ2-5; possibly TRBD2 for D (7 bases). CDR3 sequence reads: CASSPGGGAETQYF. The CDR3 DNA follows: TGCGCCAGCAGCCCGGGGGGCGGGGCGGAGACCCAGTACTTC.